This section outlines one T cell receptor (beta chain) sequence together with its context. TCRdb keeps only in-frame clones here, not all; method: immunoSEQ multiplex PCR. This sample yields about 1 million clones, of which about 75% are seen a single time; 1.4% to 1.5% belongs to the top ten. The sample originates from a study of shared clonotypes between healthy human individuals. In germline, CDR1 is SNHLY, CDR2 FYNNEI. Trimming took 6 bases from V and 2 from J; bases not matched to a gene: 6. The CDR3 totals 16 residues. This sequence was found in a man aged 18 to 35 in good health. Sequencing used memory CD4+ T cells sorted from blood. The subset: CD45RA-negative fraction. The chain joins TRBV2 to TRBJ2-3, with 12 bases fitting TRBD2. CDR3 nucleotides: TGTGCCAGCAGCTTCGGACTAGCGGGAATCACAGATACGCAGTATTTT. It codes for CASSFGLAGITDTQYF. Variable domain in full (rest from reference TRBV2 and TRBJ2-3): EPEVTQTPSHQVTQMGQEVILRCVPISNHLYFYWYRQILGQKVEFLVSFYNNEISEKSEIFDDQFSVERPDGSNFTLKIRSTKLEDSAMYFCASSFGLAGITDTQYFGPGTRLTVL.